This TCR beta chain was identified in a study of ipilimumab plus nivolumab after autologous stem cell transplantation. On the study more broadly: Median doses per patient: four or five ipilimumab, fewer than ten nivolumab.

CDR3 length: 12 amino acids. Trimming removed 3 bases from V and 6 bases from J, with 3 bases in between. CDR1 is SGHTA and CDR2 is FQGNSA in the germline V gene. The repertoire was sequenced with immunoSEQ multiplex PCR; TCRdb's copy has only in-frame clones and lacks some. The repertoire has about 40,000 clones, 80% to 95% of them found once; the top ten carry 0.9%. Turning to this clone: Antigen specificity is unknown.

General study results and limits: The authors say TCR, Treg and microbiome findings warrant further study.

Ipilimumab, 1 mg/kg, started 14 to 28 days after autologous transplant. This chain connects TRBV7-2 to TRBJ1-6; no clear D. This TCR was recovered from a male donor with multiple myeloma. The input for sequencing was PBMCs, taken in a trial of ipilimumab plus nivolumab as post-transplant consolidation. The CDR3 DNA reads TGTGCCAGCAGCTTCGTTAATTCACCCCTCCACTTT. Its translation: CASSFVNSPLHF.